One sample yielded the 29 T cell receptor beta chains listed below, sequenced in a study of T cell repertoires in cytomegalovirus infection. TCRdb reanalysed the reads using MiXCR and keeps one entry per CDR3 protein. This table holds around 300,000 distinct CDR3 sequences, roughly 24% found once. Sequenced sample: PBMCs. The source is a human donor in good health (CMV status not recorded). Some clones in this sample may be carry-over from other donors' samples.

CDR3 loop: CASSFRGTGTDTQYF. The DNA for the CDR3 is TGTGCCAGCAGTTTTCGGGGGACGGGCACAGATACGCAGTATTTT. The V and J genes are TRBV28 and TRBJ2-3; D may be TRBD2 (6 bases). The germline V gene encodes CDR1 MDHEN and CDR2 SYDVKM. Trimming pared 3 bases from V and 1 base from J, leaving 11 bases between. The CDR3 is 15 amino acids.

The chain combines TRBV12-3 or TRBV12-4 with TRBJ2-1, with D tentatively TRBD2 (6 bases). Between the trimmed V and J ends, which lost 7 bases and 7 bases, there was a span of 14 bases. CDR3 length equals 13 residues. The CDR3 DNA sequence: TGTGCCAGCACTCGCGGGACCGGAAATGAGCAGTTCTTC. It is translated as CASTRGTGNEQFF.

The V call is TRBV7-9, the J call TRBJ2-1; 10 bases map to TRBD2. Per the germline V gene, CDR1 is SEHNR and CDR2 is FQNEAQ (reference sequence). Trimming at V came to 5 bases and at J to 6 bases, leaving 10 bases not matched to a gene. The CDR3 extends over 16 amino acids. The CDR3 spells CASSPVLAGLGNEQFF. CDR3 nucleotides: TGTGCCAGCAGCCCAGTACTAGCGGGACTTGGCAATGAGCAGTTCTTC.

This clonotype came up many times. This sequence joins TRBV2 and TRBJ2-1; TRBD2 aligns across 11 bases. Germline lookup yields CDR1 SNHLY and CDR2 FYNNEI. The V segment lost 7 bases and the J segment 10 bases; nucleotides outside the gene matches: 9. The CDR3 has 14 amino acids. The DNA of the CDR3 is TGTGCCAGCACCTTAGCGGGGGGGCCTTTGGAGCAGTTCTTC. This codes for CASTLAGGPLEQFF. The variable domain in full, completed from reference TRBV2 and TRBJ2-1, reads EPEVTQTPSHQVTQMGQEVILRCVPISNHLYFYWYRQILGQKVEFLVSFYNNEISEKSEIFDDQFSVERPDGSNFTLKIRSTKLEDSAMYFCASTLAGGPLEQFFGPGTRLTVL.

This clonotype was detected ten times or more. The chain is built from TRBV7-9 and TRBJ2-4; weak D call: TRBD2 (7 bases). Trimming took off 3 bases at V and 0 bases at J, with 18 bases between the two ends. Germline lookup yields CDR1 SEHNR and CDR2 FQNEAQ (reference sequence). The CDR3 extends over 18 amino acids. DNA of the CDR3: TGTGCCAGCAGCTTGGGAGGGGTACAGGGACGAGCCAAAAACATTCAGTACTTC. It translates to CASSLGGVQGRAKNIQYF.

The CDR3 here is CATQPGLAGPQETQYF. The CDR3 DNA is TGTGCCACCCAACCGGGACTAGCGGGACCGCAAGAGACCCAGTACTTC. The V gene is TRBV15, the J gene TRBJ2-5; TRBD2 aligns across 13 bases. Germline V gene data show CDR1 as LNHNV and CDR2 as YYDKDF (reference sequence). V lost 8 bases and J lost 2; bases outside the gene matches: 8. The CDR3 runs 16 residues.

This clonotype was picked up a small number of times. The junction and the germline gene differ at one end; a read error may be behind it. This rearrangement joins TRBV7-7 to TRBJ2-3; 12 nucleotides line up with TRBD2. Germline CDR1 and CDR2: SSHAT and FNYEAQ (reference sequence). The CDR3 is 16 amino acids. The CDR3 bases are TGTGCTAGCAGCCTCACTAGCGGGGGGCCGGGGGATACGCAGTATTTT. Translating it yields CASSLTSGGPGDTQYF.

The rearrangement uses TRBV11-2 and TRBJ2-1; no firm D call. CDR3 length: 17 amino acids. The germline CDR1 and CDR2 sequences are SGHAT and FQNNGV. Trimming removed 0 bases from V and 2 bases from J, with 14 bases in between. Here the CDR3 DNA reads TGTGCCAGCAGCTTAGATACACCCCCTAAGGCCTACAATGAGCAGTTCTTC. It translates to CASSLDTPPKAYNEQFF.

This clonotype has only one observation. V and J are TRBV2 and TRBJ2-7; TRBD1 might be the D (5 bases). Germline loops: CDR1 SNHLY, CDR2 FYNNEI. The CDR3 extends over 12 amino acids. Deletions cut 7 bases from V and 1 base from J, with 8 bases between. The CDR3 sequence: CASMGRSYEQYF. CDR3 nucleotides: TGTGCCAGCATGGGGCGGTCCTACGAGCAGTACTTC.

This clonotype was counted many times. The chain couples TRBV7-2 to TRBJ2-1; D is undetermined. The V gene lost 2 bases and the J gene lost 1 base, with 9 bases spanning the gap. This CDR3 region has 15 residues. Germline values: CDR1 SGHTA, CDR2 FQGNSA. DNA for the CDR3: TGTGCCAGCAGCTTAATGGACGTTTCCTACAATGAGCAGTTCTTC. Its protein product is CASSLMDVSYNEQFF.

CDR3 sequence (DNA): TGTGCCAGCAGTGAAGCACTAGCGGGAGGGGGGGAGACCCAGTACTTC. This codes for CASSEALAGGGETQYF. V usage is TRBV25-1 and J usage is TRBJ2-5; 13 bases line up with TRBD2. Unmatched junction bases numbered 5, after V lost 2 bases and J lost 5 bases. Germline-derived CDR1 and CDR2 are MGHDK and SYGVNS. There are 16 residues in the CDR3.

This rearrangement joins TRBV14 to TRBJ2-3; the D gene could be TRBD1 or TRBD2 (5 bases each). The V gene's germline CDR1 is SGHDN and CDR2 FVKESK. This CDR3 has 14 residues. V was cut by 8 bases and J by 8 bases, with 20 bases left in between. The CDR3 region is CASGTGTSTSTQYF. The CDR3 DNA follows: TGTGCCAGCGGAACCGGGACCTCAACAAGTACGCAGTATTTT.

This sequence joins TRBV11-2 and TRBJ2-1; 10 nucleotides line up with TRBD2. Germline loops: CDR1 SGHAT, CDR2 FQNNGV. J was trimmed by 4 bases and V by 5 bases; bases with no gene match: 11. The CDR3 extends over 17 amino acids. Here the CDR3 DNA reads TGTGCCAGCAGCATTAGCGCCAGCGGGAGGGATTACAATGAGCAGTTCTTC. Amino acid sequence: CASSISASGRDYNEQFF.

This clonotype was seen at least ten times. The rearrangement uses TRBV6-6 and TRBJ2-3, with 10 bases matching TRBD2. The CDR3 totals 19 residues. The germline gives CDR1 MNHNY, CDR2 SVGAGI (reference sequence). V was pared by 2 bases and J by 4 bases, with 15 bases of the junction left unmatched. The chain's CDR3 is CASSYPGVWSGRVADTQYF. CDR3 coding DNA: TGTGCCAGCAGTTACCCCGGGGTTTGGAGCGGGAGGGTAGCAGATACGCAGTATTTT.

The rearrangement uses TRBV6-2 or TRBV6-3 and TRBJ2-5; 11 bases line up with TRBD2. The V and J ends lost 3 bases and 5 bases, in that order; junction bases with no gene match: 8. Germline V gene data show CDR1 as MNHEY and CDR2 as SVGEGT. This CDR3 has 16 residues. For the CDR3, the DNA is TGTGCCAGCAGTTATTCTAGCGGGGGGATAATTGAGACCCAGTACTTC. Protein product: CASSYSSGGIIETQYF.

At least ten counts were recorded for this clonotype. In DNA form, the CDR3 reads TGTGCCAGCAGCTTAGGACCGGGAGGGGCTTCATACAATGAGCAGTTCTTC. Its translation: CASSLGPGGASYNEQFF. The chain carries TRBV7-2 and TRBJ2-1, with TRBD2 identical over 8 bases. The germline V gene encodes CDR1 SGHTA and CDR2 FQGNSA. CDR3 length equals 17 residues. Trimming removed 1 base from V and 4 bases from J; junction bases left unmatched: 9.

This clonotype has more than one count but fewer than ten. V gene TRBV6-2 or TRBV6-3 combines with J gene TRBJ2-7; 9 positions match TRBD1. V shed 6 bases and J 3 bases; nucleotides not matched to a gene: 6. Germline V gene sequence: CDR1 MNHEY, CDR2 SVGEGT. This CDR3 region has 14 residues. The CDR3 spells CASRAPGQGYEQYF. The CDR3 nucleotides read TGTGCCAGCAGAGCCCCGGGACAGGGCTACGAGCAGTACTTC.

This clonotype showed up just a few times. The chain combines TRBV7-2 with TRBJ2-7, with TRBD2 identical over 8 bases. The germline CDR1 and CDR2 sequences are SGHTA and FQGNSA. This CDR3 comprises 14 residues. V gave up 2 bases and J gave up 2 bases; unmatched junction bases: 2. The CDR3 bases are TGTGCCAGCAGCTTATCCGGGAGGGCCTACGAGCAGTACTTC. Its translation: CASSLSGRAYEQYF.

The rearrangement links TRBV11-3 to TRBJ1-1, with D possibly TRBD1 on 5 matching bases. The CDR3 has 15 amino acids. The ends were cut back, 0 bases at V and 4 bases at J, with 12 bases in the middle. Germline V gene data show CDR1 as SGHNT and CDR2 as YENEEA. Here the CDR3 reads CASSLEGEGGTEAFF. The CDR3 coding sequence is TGTGCCAGCAGCTTAGAGGGGGAAGGAGGCACTGAAGCTTTCTTT.

This rearrangement joins TRBV6-1 to TRBJ2-3; a weak D match, TRBD1 (7 bases). The V and J ends lost 6 bases and 5 bases respectively, with 15 bases between them. The length of the CDR3 is 14 residues. Germline V gene data show CDR1 as MNHNS and CDR2 as SASEGT. The CDR3 DNA sequence: TGTGCCAGCAGCCCCCGCAGGGGGGAAGATACGCAGTATTTT. Its protein is CASSPRRGEDTQYF.

This clonotype was observed many times. The DNA for the CDR3 is TGTGCCAGCAGCTCTGCGAGCGGACTATCTAATGAGCAGTTCTTC. Its protein product is CASSSASGLSNEQFF. J is TRBJ2-1 and V is TRBV7-2; D is possibly TRBD2 (6 bases). V lost 4 bases, J lost 7 bases, and 17 bases lay in between. The CDR3 runs 15 residues. Germline values: CDR1 SGHTA, CDR2 FQGNSA.

The rearrangement joins TRBV7-2 to TRBJ2-5, with TRBD2 matching over 9 bases. With 5 bases clipped from V and 5 bases from J, the junction kept 3 bases outside the gene matches. The CDR3 covers 13 residues. Germline V gene lookup returns CDR1 SGHTA and CDR2 FQGNSA. CDR3 protein: CASSGSGSETQYF. The CDR3 bases are TGTGCCAGCAGCGGTAGCGGGAGTGAGACCCAGTACTTC.

This chain uses TRBV11-2 with TRBJ2-3, with 10 bases identical to TRBD1. The junction had 11 bases not matched to a gene; V was cut back by 5 bases and J by 3 bases. CDR1 and CDR2 from the germline V gene are SGHAT and FQNNGV. The CDR3 extends over 17 amino acids. In DNA form, the CDR3 reads TGTGCCAGCAGCCGCGCGGGACAGGGGATTCTGACAGATACGCAGTATTTT. Translating gives CASSRAGQGILTDTQYF.

This chain uses TRBV2 with TRBJ2-1; unclear D gene. CDR1 and CDR2 (germline): SNHLY, FYNNEI. The CDR3 covers 12 residues. Trimming took 4 bases from V and 6 from J, leaving 7 bases between them. DNA for the CDR3: TGTGCCAGCAGTGGTTGGAGCAATGAGCAGTTCTTC. Translation: CASSGWSNEQFF. Together with reference TRBV2 and TRBJ2-1, the CDR3 gives the full variable domain: EPEVTQTPSHQVTQMGQEVILRCVPISNHLYFYWYRQILGQKVEFLVSFYNNEISEKSEIFDDQFSVERPDGSNFTLKIRSTKLEDSAMYFCASSGWSNEQFFGPGTRLTVL.

This chain connects TRBV5-4 to TRBJ2-1, with D possibly being TRBD1 (5 bases). Trimming took 0 bases from V and 5 from J, leaving 9 bases between them. This CDR3 contains 14 residues. Germline CDR1 and CDR2: SGHNT and YYREEE (reference sequence). Here the CDR3 reads CASSLVGQDNEQFF. DNA for the CDR3: TGTGCCAGCAGCTTGGTGGGGCAGGACAATGAGCAGTTCTTC.

A few counts support this clonotype. The chain uses TRBV10-3 and TRBJ2-6, with TRBD2 matching over 14 bases. Per the germline V gene, CDR1 is ENHRY and CDR2 is SYGVKD. V lost 6 bases and J lost 0; bases outside the gene matches: 4. This CDR3 is built from 18 residues. CDR3 loop: CAIRQGLAGASGANVLTF. Written as DNA, the CDR3 is TGTGCCATCAGACAGGGACTAGCGGGGGCCTCTGGGGCCAACGTCCTGACTTTC.

This clonotype came up a few times. This chain links TRBV24-1 with TRBJ2-1, with 12 bases lining up with TRBD2. This CDR3 comprises 16 residues. Trimming took 3 bases from V and 8 from J; bases not matched to a gene: 7. Germline CDR1 is KGHDR and CDR2 is SFDVKD. CDR3 DNA sequence: TGTGCCACCAGTGATCGACTAGCGGGAGACCGAGATGAGCAGTTCTTC. As protein: CATSDRLAGDRDEQFF.

In this sample, this clonotype turned up once. A much larger clone lies one base from this, so it may be a read error. The chain carries TRBV7-7 and TRBJ2-7; the D gene is possibly TRBD1 (6 bases). There are 13 residues in the CDR3. Germline V gene lookup returns CDR1 SSHAT and CDR2 FNYEAQ (reference sequence). The CDR3 spells CAGSSTGTYEQYF. CDR3 nucleotide sequence: TGTGCCGGCAGCTCCACAGGGACCTACGAGCAGTACTTC.

The chain links TRBV15 to TRBJ1-5; 8 bases are shared with TRBD1. The germline CDR1 and CDR2 sequences are LNHNV and YYDKDF (reference sequence). The CDR3 has 19 amino acids. Unmatched junction bases numbered 15, after V lost 5 bases and J lost 0 bases. As DNA, the CDR3 is TGTGCCACCAGCGGACAGGGAGGTCTGATATTCGGTAGCAATCAGCCCCAGCATTTT. It specifies CATSGQGGLIFGSNQPQHF.